Each of the 17 T cell receptor beta chains below was sequenced from the same sample in a study of T cells of healthy individuals. TCRdb independently ran MiXCR on the 5' RACE reads; one entry per CDR3 protein. The sample has tens of thousands of distinct CDR3 sequences; roughly 16% are singletons. The receptors originated from a human donor in good health.

This clonotype was seen ten or more times. This chain connects TRBV10-3 to TRBJ1-4; D might be TRBD1 (5 bases). V lost 0 bases, J lost 5 bases, and 10 bases lay in between. Germline CDR1 ENHRY, CDR2 SYGVKD. The CDR3 loop spans 15 amino acids. CDR3 coding DNA: TGTGCCATCAGTGAGTCTACAGGTCCGAATGAAAAACTGTTTTTT. It is translated as CAISESTGPNEKLFF.

This clonotype has a count of ten or more. This chain uses TRBV20-1 with TRBJ1-2; D may be TRBD1 (6 bases). The CDR3 contains 16 residues. V lost 2 bases and J 4 bases, leaving 20 bases between the germline ends. Germline V lookup: CDR1 DFQATT, CDR2 SNEGSKA (reference sequence). The CDR3 DNA is TGCAGTGCTAGATCAACGACAGGTGCACCCCCCTATGGCTACACCTTC. Protein: CSARSTTGAPPYGYTF.

This clonotype was seen repeatedly, ten times or more. The rearrangement joins TRBV12-3 or TRBV12-4 to TRBJ1-4; D is unclear. The CDR3 runs to 15 residues. Deletions cut 6 bases from V and 8 bases from J, with 19 bases between. The CDR3: CASSPSGGIFEKLFF. For the CDR3, the DNA is TGTGCCAGCAGCCCATCAGGAGGCATATTCGAAAAACTGTTTTTT.

This clonotype was seen a few times. The genes are TRBV2 and TRBJ2-3; 13 bases agree with TRBD2. The CDR3 is 16 amino acids. V lost 5 bases to trimming and J lost 4 bases; unmatched junction nucleotides: 6. Germline CDR1 SNHLY, CDR2 FYNNEI. In DNA, the CDR3 is TGTGCCAGCAGTACCGGGACTAGCGGGGTAGCAGATACGCAGTATTTT. Protein sequence: CASSTGTSGVADTQYF.

The J gene is TRBJ1-6, the V gene TRBV19; D is unclear. Germline V gene sequence: CDR1 LNHDA, CDR2 SQIVND (reference sequence). The CDR3 extends over 17 amino acids. V lost 6 bases and J lost 0, with 15 bases in between. CDR3 nucleotides: TGTGCCAGTAGCCTAGGAGGAGCCAGCTCCTATAATTCACCCCTCCACTTT. Protein product: CASSLGGASSYNSPLHF.

The rearrangement links TRBV5-1 to TRBJ2-7; TRBD1 agrees at 7 bases. CDR3 size: 13 residues. From germline, CDR1 is SGHRS and CDR2 YFSETQ. J lost 3 bases, V lost 4 bases, and 4 bases had no gene match. The CDR3 is CASSRDRNYEQYF. The CDR3 nucleotides are TGCGCCAGCAGCCGGGACAGAAACTACGAGCAGTACTTC.

This clonotype was seen only a few times. This chain uses TRBV5-1 with TRBJ2-7; D is unresolved. The CDR3 is made up of 14 amino acids. Looked up from germline, CDR1 is SGHRS and CDR2 is YFSETQ. The germline V and J ends were trimmed by 1 base and 4 bases, with 12 bases remaining between them. CDR3 in amino acids: CASSLNGVTYEQYF. The DNA of the CDR3 is TGCGCCAGCAGCTTGAACGGAGTCACTTACGAGCAGTACTTC.

This clonotype has more than one count but fewer than ten. This rearrangement joins TRBV3-1 to TRBJ1-1; D remains unclear. The CDR3 spans 13 residues. CDR1 LGHDT and CDR2 YNNKEL come from the germline V gene (reference sequence). The germline V and J ends were trimmed by 3 bases and 7 bases, with 12 bases remaining between them. The CDR3 DNA reads TGTGCCAGCAGCCACCTCACTTCGGGTGAAGCTTTCTTT. Amino acid sequence: CASSHLTSGEAFF.

The table lists this clonotype with many counts. V usage is TRBV4-3 and J usage is TRBJ2-1, with TRBD2 identical over 11 bases. V was clipped by 0 bases and J by 3 bases; unmatched bases: 4. This CDR3 has 17 residues. The germline V gene has CDR1 LGHNA and CDR2 YSLEER. In nucleotides, the CDR3 is TGCGCCAGCAGCCAAGATCGCGGGACTAGCGGCTACAATGAGCAGTTCTTC. Its protein is CASSQDRGTSGYNEQFF.

The DNA for the CDR3 is TGTGCCAGCAGTCCTGGGGCCAACGTCCTGACTTTC. This encodes CASSPGANVLTF. The V gene is TRBV12-3 or TRBV12-4, the J gene TRBJ2-6; D remains ambiguous. The V gene lost 5 bases and the J gene lost 2 bases, with 1 base spanning the gap. The CDR3 sequence is 12 residues long.

This clonotype is medium-sized in the sample. The rearrangement uses TRBV6-6 and TRBJ1-5, with D perhaps matching TRBD1 (5 bases). Trimming pared 7 bases from V and 3 bases from J, leaving 7 bases between. CDR3 length: 12 amino acids. Germline CDR1 is MNHNY and CDR2 is SVGAGI (reference sequence). The CDR3 sequence is CASTGPNQPQHF. The CDR3 DNA reads TGTGCCAGCACGGGGCCCAATCAGCCCCAGCATTTT.

The table lists this clonotype with many counts. V and J are TRBV11-2 and TRBJ2-1, with 8 bases lining up with TRBD1. The CDR3 is made up of 17 amino acids. Germline values: CDR1 SGHAT, CDR2 FQNNGV. V trimming: 1 base; J trimming: 2 bases; junction bases outside the gene matches: 7. The CDR3, as DNA: TGTGCCAGCAGCTTAGCGTTCAGACAGGGGCCCTACAATGAGCAGTTCTTC. Its protein product is CASSLAFRQGPYNEQFF.

The J gene is TRBJ1-3, the V gene TRBV3-1, with D possibly TRBD1 on 5 matching bases. The CDR3 is 17 residues long. CDR1 is LGHDT and CDR2 is YNNKEL in the germline V gene (reference sequence). V shed 5 bases and J shed 0 bases, with 17 bases lying between them. The CDR3 spells CASSSRVGQLSGNTIYF. CDR3 nucleotides: TGTGCCAGCAGCTCACGGGTCGGACAACTCTCTGGAAACACCATATATTTT.

The chain couples TRBV6-1 to TRBJ1-2; D not resolved. The CDR3 totals 14 residues. Trimming stripped 4 bases from V and 2 bases from J, with 11 bases between. The germline V gene has CDR1 MNHNS and CDR2 SASEGT. CDR3 DNA sequence: TGTGCCAGCAGTGTCACTACAGAGAACTATGGCTACACCTTC. Protein sequence: CASSVTTENYGYTF.

The rearrangement links TRBV7-3 to TRBJ2-6; D is uncertain. CDR3 length: 16 amino acids. CDR1 SGHTA and CDR2 FQGTGA come from the germline V gene. V was clipped by 3 bases and J by 0 bases, with 9 bases between them. The CDR3 is CASSFRAASGANVLTF. The CDR3 DNA reads as TGTGCCAGCAGCTTCCGGGCGGCCTCTGGGGCCAACGTCCTGACTTTC.

This clonotype was seen many times. This rearrangement joins TRBV20-1 to TRBJ2-4; D not certain. The CDR3 contains 13 residues. V shed 0 bases and J shed 7 bases, with 10 bases lying between them. Germline CDR1 DFQATT, CDR2 SNEGSKA (reference sequence). Here the CDR3 reads CSARDHTSNIQYF. The CDR3 bases are TGCAGTGCTAGAGATCATACTTCGAACATTCAGTACTTC.

This clonotype was seen more than once but under ten times. The gene calls are TRBV5-1 and TRBJ2-1, with TRBD1 as a possible D gene (5 bases). CDR3 length: 14 amino acids. Trimming removed 3 bases from V and 8 bases from J, with 15 bases in between. Germline V lookup: CDR1 SGHRS, CDR2 YFSETQ. CDR3 region: CASSWSRAVDEQFF. The CDR3 nucleotides are TGCGCCAGCAGCTGGAGCAGGGCTGTCGATGAGCAGTTCTTC.